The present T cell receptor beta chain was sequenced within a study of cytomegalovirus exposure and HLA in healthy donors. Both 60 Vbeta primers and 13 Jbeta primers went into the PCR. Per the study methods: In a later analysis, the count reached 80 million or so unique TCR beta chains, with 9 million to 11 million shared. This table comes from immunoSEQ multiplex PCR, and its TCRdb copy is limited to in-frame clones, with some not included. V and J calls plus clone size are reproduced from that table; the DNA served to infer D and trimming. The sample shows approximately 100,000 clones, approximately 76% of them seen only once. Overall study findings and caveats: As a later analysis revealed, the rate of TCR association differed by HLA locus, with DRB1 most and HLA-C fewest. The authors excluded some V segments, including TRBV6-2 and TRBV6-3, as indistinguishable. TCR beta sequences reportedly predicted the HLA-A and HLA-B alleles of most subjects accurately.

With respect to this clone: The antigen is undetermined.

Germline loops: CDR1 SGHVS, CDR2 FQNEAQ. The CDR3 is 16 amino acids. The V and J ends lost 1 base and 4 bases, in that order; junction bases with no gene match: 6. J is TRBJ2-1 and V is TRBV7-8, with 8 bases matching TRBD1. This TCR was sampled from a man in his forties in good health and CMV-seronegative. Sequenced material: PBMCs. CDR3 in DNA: TGTGCCAGCAGCTTAGAAGGACAGGGCCCTTACAATGAGCAGTTCTTC. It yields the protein CASSLEGQGPYNEQFF.